This entry lists 8 T cell receptor beta chains sequenced from one sample in a study of siplizumab effects on memory and regulatory T cells. Assay used: immunoSEQ multiplex PCR; TCRdb lists only in-frame clones, some missing. The table includes tens of thousands of clones, over 80% detected once. The sample was Tregs sorted from blood. The receptors stem from a human donor in good health.

CDR3 sequence: CASSLVFRTGGRGDGYTF. CDR3 nucleotide sequence: TGTGCCAGCAGCTTGGTGTTTAGGACAGGGGGTCGCGGGGATGGCTACACCTTC. The chain carries TRBV5-8 and TRBJ1-2; 10 nucleotides line up with TRBD1. J gave up 6 bases and V 0 bases, and 14 bases lay outside the gene matches. The CDR3 covers 18 residues. Germline V gene lookup returns CDR1 SGHTS and CDR2 YDEGEE.

The rearrangement joins TRBV19 to TRBJ1-5; 7 bases align to TRBD1. With 5 bases clipped from V and 3 bases from J, the junction kept 4 bases outside the gene matches. The CDR3 totals 14 residues. In germline, CDR1 is LNHDA, CDR2 SQIVND (reference sequence). The CDR3 reads CASSETGNNQPQHF. The CDR3, as DNA: TGTGCCAGTAGTGAGACAGGGAACAATCAGCCCCAGCATTTT.

This chain joins TRBV19 and TRBJ1-2, with a tentative D call TRBD1 (5 bases). V was cut by 4 bases and J by 3 bases, with 15 bases left in between. This CDR3 spans 15 amino acids. CDR1 is LNHDA, CDR2 SQIVND, per germline (reference sequence). The chain's CDR3 is CASSTTPVGDYGYTF. The CDR3 DNA follows: TGTGCCAGTAGTACAACCCCGGTGGGGGACTATGGCTACACCTTC.

This clone was found once. In DNA form, the CDR3 reads TGTGCCAGTAGGTCCGACCCTTCTACTGGGGCCAACGTCCTGACTTTC. Protein: CASRSDPSTGANVLTF. The chain links TRBV19 to TRBJ2-6, with unresolved D. V lost 6 bases, J lost 2 bases, and 14 bases lay in between. Germline V lookup: CDR1 LNHDA, CDR2 SQIVND (reference sequence). The CDR3 is 16 amino acids.

J is TRBJ2-1 and V is TRBV5-6; tentative D call: TRBD2 (6 bases). Germline lookup yields CDR1 SGHDT and CDR2 YYEEEE. Trimming shortened V by 3 bases and J by 4 bases, and 14 bases separated the two germline ends. The CDR3 consists of 15 residues. In DNA, the CDR3 is TGTGCCAGCAGCTGGACGGGTAGCGGATACAATGAGCAGTTCTTC. Encoded protein: CASSWTGSGYNEQFF.

The rearrangement uses TRBV29-1 and TRBJ2-1; 8 nucleotides agree with TRBD1. Germline assignment: CDR1 SQVTM and CDR2 ANQGSEA. There are 14 residues in the CDR3. The ends lost 7 bases at V and 8 bases at J; junction bases unmatched: 13. The CDR3 loop is CSAGGESYTDEQFF. CDR3 DNA sequence: TGCAGCGCAGGGGGCGAATCCTACACCGATGAGCAGTTCTTC.

The V gene is TRBV10-3, the J gene TRBJ2-3; D unresolved. Trimming took 0 bases from V and 5 from J, leaving 3 bases between them. Germline V CDR1 and CDR2: ENHRY, SYGVKD. The CDR3 sequence is 12 residues long. The DNA for the CDR3 is TGTGCCATCAGTGAGTCAATAGATACGCAGTATTTT. Protein: CAISESIDTQYF.

This clone turned up a few times. The chain is built from TRBV20-1 and TRBJ1-2, with D hard to call. Trimming took off 6 bases at V and 1 base at J, with 6 bases between the two ends. The CDR3 is 11 amino acids. Germline CDR1 reads DFQATT; CDR2 reads SNEGSKA (reference sequence). The CDR3, as DNA: TGCAGTGCGCGGATTAACTATGGCTACACCTTC. Protein product: CSARINYGYTF.